The sequence of this T cell receptor (beta chain) was determined in a study of shared clonotypes between healthy human individuals. When replicate PCRs were run on sorted subsets, they used 200 ng DNA, some 33,000 T cell genomes. The table came from immunoSEQ multiplex PCR; TCRdb's copy has only in-frame clones and leaves some out. The profile shows approximately 1.5 million clones, around 98% of them singletons. Comments on this clone: Its matching antigen is unknown.

Study-level findings and limits: Represented diversity (both genetic and exposure-history) was limited by the small number of donors.

This CDR3 contains 13 residues. Between the trimmed V and J ends, which lost 6 bases and 2 bases, there was a span of 11 bases. Germline V gene data show CDR1 as MNHEY and CDR2 as SVGAGI. Specimen: naive CD4+ T cells sorted from blood. Subset noted: CD45RA+ positively selected. This rearrangement joins TRBV6-5 to TRBJ2-7; D remains ambiguous. The TCR comes from a man aged 30 to 45 in good health. The CDR3 DNA reads as TGTGCCAGCAGATCCCAGTTGACCTACGAGCAGTACTTC. It encodes CASRSQLTYEQYF.